Listed below are T cell receptor beta chains from one sample, sequenced in a study of T cells in Graves' hyperthyroidism and ophthalmopathy. Via MiXCR, TCRdb re-called the multiplex PCR reads, giving one row per CDR3 protein. The table lists approximately 640,000 distinct CDR3 sequences, 15% to 20% of them singletons, with roughly a sixth in the top ten. The sample consisted of blood. These receptors were obtained from a man aged 50 or older with Graves' hyperthyroidism. Both conserved end residues are part of each CDR3. The D gene is left open where the match is weak. A row's size may be missing; if present it is once, few, many or a size class.

V	D	size	J	length	CDR3	DNA
TRBV7-9	-	-	TRBJ2-7	15	CASSFIPDSSYEQYF	TGTGCCAGCAGCTTTATTCCGGATAGCTCCTACGAGCAGTACTTC
TRBV19	-	many	TRBJ1-5	14	CASSSTYSNQPQHF	TGTGCCAGTAGTTCGACGTATAGCAATCAGCCCCAGCATTTT
TRBV2	-	many	TRBJ2-3	14	CASVGRERIDTQYF	TGTGCCAGCGTTGGCAGAGAAAGAATAGATACGCAGTATTTT
TRBV18	-	many	TRBJ1-5	15	CASSPRRFSNQPQHF	TGTGCCAGCAGTCCCCGACGATTTAGCAATCAGCCCCAGCATTTT
TRBV24-1	TRBD2	few	TRBJ2-3	16	CATSDRLAGGTDTQYF	TGTGCCACCAGTGACCGACTAGCGGGAGGCACAGATACGCAGTATTTT
TRBV6-5	-	-	TRBJ2-5	15	CASSYSAGSPETQYF	TGTGCCAGCAGTTACTCGGCCGGGTCTCCAGAGACCCAGTACTTC
TRBV7-2	-	many	TRBJ2-1	16	CASSPVWTGDGSEQFF	TGTGCCAGCAGCCCGGTATGGACGGGAGACGGAAGTGAGCAGTTCTTC
TRBV20-1	-	-	TRBJ2-6	20	CSARDTGFRRFDSGANVLTF	TGCAGTGCTAGAGATACAGGGTTCAGGAGATTTGACTCTGGGGCCAACGTCCTGACTTTC
TRBV2	-	many	TRBJ1-2	11	CASRTVSGYTF	TGTGCCAGCCGGACAGTTAGTGGCTACACCTTC
TRBV12-3/TRBV12-4	-	-	TRBJ1-3	13	CATNSPGGNTIYF	TGTGCCACCAACTCCCCTGGAGGAAACACCATATATTTT
TRBV18	-	many	TRBJ2-1	12	CASSDLLGEQFF	TGTGCCAGCTCAGATTTGTTGGGGGAGCAGTTCTTC
TRBV24-1	-	many	TRBJ2-1	15	CATSDLRETRDEQFF	TGTGCCACCAGTGATTTACGGGAGACCCGCGATGAGCAGTTCTTC
TRBV20-1	-	many	TRBJ1-1	15	CSARDSGAWNTEAFF	TGCAGTGCTAGAGATTCCGGGGCCTGGAACACTGAAGCTTTCTTT
TRBV6-1	TRBD2	-	TRBJ2-3	15	CASSMTSESTDTQYF	TGTGCCAGCAGTATGACTAGCGAGAGCACAGATACGCAGTATTTT
TRBV27	TRBD2	many	TRBJ2-3	18	CASSLSSLAGAITDTQYF	TGTGCCAGCAGTTTATCGTCGCTAGCGGGAGCAATCACAGATACGCAGTATTTT
TRBV2	-	many	TRBJ2-3	14	CASSEARPTDTQYF	TGTGCCAGCAGTGAAGCGCGACCAACAGATACGCAGTATTTT
TRBV10-1	-	-	TRBJ2-7	12	CASSDYHYEQYF	TGCGCCAGCAGTGACTACCACTACGAGCAGTACTTC
TRBV19	-	many	TRBJ1-4	17	CASSPRGGAATNEKLFF	TGTGCCAGTAGTCCACGGGGGGGAGCGGCGACTAATGAAAAACTGTTTTTT
TRBV6-2/TRBV6-3	TRBD1	many	TRBJ2-7	15	CASRTGDSNTYEQYF	TGTGCCAGCAGGACCGGGGACAGCAACACCTACGAGCAGTACTTC
TRBV7-2	-	-	TRBJ1-1	14	CASSSPRAYTEAFF	TGTGCCAGCAGCTCGCCCCGGGCCTACACTGAAGCTTTCTTT
TRBV25-1	-	few	TRBJ2-3	14	CASSSYRVADTQYF	TGTGCCAGCAGTAGCTACAGGGTCGCAGATACGCAGTATTTT
TRBV28	-	many	TRBJ2-6	17	CASSSQAGISGANVLTF	TGTGCCAGCAGTTCCCAGGCAGGGATTTCTGGGGCCAACGTCCTGACTTTC
TRBV20-1	-	few	TRBJ2-1	15	CSARRPRDSYNEQFF	TGCAGTGCTAGGAGACCACGAGACTCCTACAATGAGCAGTTCTTC
TRBV18	-	many	TRBJ1-2	13	CASSPRDGDGYTF	TGTGCCAGCTCACCACGGGATGGGGATGGCTACACCTTC
TRBV11-2	TRBD2	-	TRBJ2-1	16	CASSSWVSGGRNEQFF	TGTGCCAGCAGCTCGTGGGTTAGCGGGGGGAGGAATGAGCAGTTCTTC
TRBV25-1	-	-	TRBJ1-4	14	CASGTGQGMNELFF	TGTGCCAGCGGGACGGGCCAGGGTATGAATGAACTGTTTTTT
TRBV11-2	TRBD1	-	TRBJ1-1	14	CASNLRTGGTEAFF	TGTGCCAGCAATCTCCGGACAGGGGGCACTGAAGCTTTCTTT
TRBV30	-	-	TRBJ1-4	15	CAWSHDSPTNEKLFF	TGTGCCTGGAGTCACGACAGCCCAACTAATGAAAAACTGTTTTTT
TRBV12-3/TRBV12-4	TRBD2	-	TRBJ2-1	15	CASSGMLAGDNEQFF	TGTGCCAGCAGTGGGATGCTAGCGGGAGATAATGAGCAGTTCTTC
TRBV19	-	-	TRBJ2-7	13	CASSSGVSYEQYF	TGTGCCAGTAGTAGCGGGGTCTCCTACGAGCAGTACTTC
TRBV4-1	-	few	TRBJ1-1	11	CASSQEVEAFF	TGCGCCAGCAGCCAAGAGGTTGAAGCTTTCTTT
TRBV30	TRBD1	many	TRBJ2-7	13	CALGQGVTYEQYF	TGTGCCTTGGGACAGGGGGTAACCTACGAGCAGTACTTC
TRBV12-3/TRBV12-4	TRBD2	few	TRBJ2-5	15	CASSRNSGGQETQYF	TGTGCCAGCAGCCGGAATAGCGGGGGTCAAGAGACCCAGTACTTC
TRBV28	-	many	TRBJ1-2	13	CASTRGFIYGYTF	TGTGCCAGCACGAGGGGGTTTATCTATGGCTACACCTTC
TRBV2	-	-	TRBJ2-2	14	CASSEIKNTGELFF	TGTGCCAGCAGTGAAATAAAGAACACCGGGGAGCTGTTTTTT
TRBV7-8	-	many	TRBJ1-1	14	CASSPLIFRTEAFF	TGTGCCAGCAGCCCTCTTATCTTTAGAACTGAAGCTTTCTTT
TRBV29-1	-	many	TRBJ2-7	11	CSVPGVSEQYF	TGCAGCGTTCCCGGAGTGAGCGAGCAGTACTTC
TRBV28	-	many	TRBJ1-1	15	CASRTFGGVGTEAFF	TGTGCCAGCAGGACGTTTGGCGGGGTGGGCACTGAAGCTTTCTTT
TRBV30	-	many	TRBJ2-7	13	CAWSRQELYEQYF	TGTGCCTGGAGTCGACAGGAACTCTACGAGCAGTACTTC
TRBV19	TRBD1	few	TRBJ2-4	14	CASSLSDRAGVQYF	TGTGCCAGTAGCCTCTCGGACAGGGCTGGGGTTCAGTACTTC